This T cell receptor beta chain emerged from a study of T cell responses to AZD1222 COVID-19 vaccine. Study outcomes and limitations: Among the donors, most were white British and more were female, and clonal diversity was possibly underestimated.

V lost 1 base and J lost 5, with 3 bases in between. This CDR3 is 11 amino acids long. Germline loops: CDR1 LNHDA, CDR2 SQIVND (reference sequence). A note on this clone: Antigen specificity is unknown.

The data were produced by immunoSEQ multiplex PCR, yet TCRdb's version contains in-frame clones alone and is incomplete. The data show roughly 80,000 clones, with about 88% seen just once and around 4% held by the top ten. V is TRBV19 and J is TRBJ2-7; D call uncertain. This material consisted of peripheral blood, taken on day 0 of AZD1222 vaccination. The receptor was derived from an adult in good health. The CDR3 region is CASSIGNEQYF. The CDR3 DNA reads as TGTGCCAGTAGTATAGGAAACGAGCAGTACTTC.